This TCR beta chain appears in the sequencing data of a study of siplizumab effects on memory and regulatory T cells. For every sample, around 9.6 x 10^4 TCR templates were assayed. Assay: immunoSEQ multiplex PCR; the TCRdb copy retains only in-frame clones and omits some. The sample consists of around 100,000 clones, 80% to 95% of them appearing once. Trimming shortened V by 4 bases and J by 1 base, and 12 bases separated the two germline ends. CDR1 is SQVTM and CDR2 is ANQGSEA in the germline V gene. The length of the CDR3 is 14 residues. Sequenced input: CD4+ T cells sorted from blood. The gene calls are TRBV29-1 and TRBJ2-3, with D uncertain. The clonotype comes from a human donor in good health. DNA of the CDR3: TGCAGCGTTGGCAGCCGTTCAGGCACAGATACGCAGTATTTT. Amino acid sequence: CSVGSRSGTDTQYF.